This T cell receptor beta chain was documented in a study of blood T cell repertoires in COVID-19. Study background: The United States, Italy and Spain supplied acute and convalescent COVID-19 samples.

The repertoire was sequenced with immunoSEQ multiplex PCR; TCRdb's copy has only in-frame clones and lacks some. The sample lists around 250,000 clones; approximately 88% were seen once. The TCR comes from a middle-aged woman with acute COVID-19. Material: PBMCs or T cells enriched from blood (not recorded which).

The CDR3 here is CASSLLTSGKETQYF. In DNA form, the CDR3 reads TGTGCCAGCAGTTTATTAACTAGCGGTAAAGAGACCCAGTACTTC. The rearrangement links TRBV28 to TRBJ2-5, with 8 bases that match TRBD2. CDR1 MDHEN and CDR2 SYDVKM come from the germline V gene. The CDR3 has 15 residues. V shed 1 base and J 3 bases; nucleotides not matched to a gene: 4.